The source of this T cell receptor (beta chain) is a study of blood T cell repertoires in COVID-19. Overall study context: From T cells, B-cell-depleted T cells, or PBMCs came the material, which was cDNA or gDNA.

Profiled with immunoSEQ multiplex PCR; TCRdb holds only in-frame clones, not every one. The sample holds about 27,000 clones, more than 80% seen once. The sequenced sample was peripheral blood. The sequence came from a woman aged 80 or older with acute or convalescent COVID-19.

The CDR3 protein is CASSPGLAAHEQYF. The CDR3 DNA reads as TGTGCCAGTAGTCCCGGACTAGCGGCCCACGAGCAGTACTTC. This chain links TRBV19 with TRBJ2-7; 10 bases fit TRBD2. With 5 bases clipped from V and 5 bases from J, the junction kept 6 bases outside the gene matches. The CDR3 spans 14 residues. Looked up from germline, CDR1 is LNHDA and CDR2 is SQIVND (reference sequence).